Listed here are 25 T cell receptor beta chains from one sample, sequenced in a study of cytomegalovirus exposure and HLA in healthy donors. Libraries were prepared by immunoSEQ multiplex PCR; TCRdb keeps only in-frame clonotypes and omits some of them. The sample includes about 76,000 clones, 90% to 95% of them seen just once. The sequenced sample was PBMCs. Every receptor here comes from a woman between 18 and 30 years old in good health and CMV-seronegative.

The sample holds one count of this clone. V usage is TRBV2 and J usage is TRBJ1-1, with D maybe TRBD1 (6 bases). The CDR3 has 15 amino acids. V was shortened by 6 bases and J by 4 bases, with 18 bases between the two germline ends. CDR1 and CDR2 (germline): SNHLY, FYNNEI. CDR3 coding DNA: TGTGCCAGCAGGAAGGGTCGACAGGAGATCACTGAAGCTTTCTTT. The encoded protein is CASRKGRQEITEAFF.

This chain connects TRBV19 to TRBJ2-1, with D uncertain. Germline V gene data show CDR1 as LNHDA and CDR2 as SQIVND (reference sequence). Trimming removed 3 bases at V and 0 bases at J, with 6 bases between. The CDR3 covers 14 residues. The CDR3, as DNA: TGTGCCAGTAGTATTATGAGCTCCTACAATGAGCAGTTCTTC. Its protein is CASSIMSSYNEQFF.

The CDR3 DNA is TGTGCCAGCAGCCAACAGGGGGCTGAGGGGGAGACCCAGTACTTC. It codes for CASSQQGAEGETQYF. The genes are TRBV7-2 and TRBJ2-5, with 9 bases identical to TRBD1. Per germline, CDR1 SGHTA and CDR2 FQGNSA. The trim removed 5 bases at V and 5 bases at J, leaving 9 bases unmatched. The CDR3 has 15 residues.

J is TRBJ2-3 and V is TRBV9, with TRBD1 matching 7 bases. The V gene's germline CDR1 is SGDLS and CDR2 YYNGEE. The CDR3 loop spans 13 amino acids. J gave up 4 bases and V 3 bases, and 2 bases lay outside the gene matches. The CDR3 DNA follows: TGTGCCAGCAGCGCCACAGGGGCAGATACGCAGTATTTT. Translation gives CASSATGADTQYF.

Here the CDR3 reads CASSLWQSSYNEQFF. CDR3 bases: TGCGCCAGCAGCTTGTGGCAAAGCTCCTACAATGAGCAGTTCTTC. The chain carries TRBV5-1 and TRBJ2-1; D remains ambiguous. CDR3 length: 15 amino acids. Trimming pared 1 base from V and 0 bases from J, leaving 8 bases between. The germline V gene has CDR1 SGHRS and CDR2 YFSETQ.

The chain joins TRBV21-1 to TRBJ1-1; the tabulated D call, TRBD1, remains unverified against the DNA. TRBV21-1 is a pseudogene. This CDR3 is built from 12 residues. The CDR3 coding sequence is TGTGCCAGCAGCAAACAGAACACTGAAGCTTTCTTT. As protein: CASSKQNTEAFF.

This clone was seen just once. The chain recombines TRBV6-5 with TRBJ1-6, with D perhaps matching TRBD1 (5 bases). Trimming shortened V by 4 bases and J by 7 bases, and 11 bases separated the two germline ends. Germline assignment: CDR1 MNHEY and CDR2 SVGAGI. The CDR3 totals 14 residues. CDR3 residues: CASSSPRGNSPLHF. In DNA, the CDR3 is TGTGCCAGCAGTTCCCCAAGGGGAAATTCACCCCTCCACTTT.

This clone appeared once. V is TRBV5-4 and J is TRBJ1-6; 9 nucleotides align to TRBD1. CDR3 length: 15 residues. The V segment lost 3 bases and the J segment 7 bases; nucleotides outside the gene matches: 5. From germline, CDR1 is SGHNT and CDR2 YYREEE (reference sequence). The CDR3 loop is CASSWGQGGNSPLHF. CDR3 DNA: TGTGCCAGCAGCTGGGGACAGGGTGGGAATTCACCCCTCCACTTT.

The rearrangement links TRBV19 to TRBJ2-3, with 10 bases identical to TRBD2. Germline V gene lookup returns CDR1 LNHDA and CDR2 SQIVND (reference sequence). With V trimmed by 8 bases and J by 2 bases, 4 bases remained unmatched. The CDR3 contains 14 residues. In DNA form, the CDR3 reads TGTGCCAGTGGAACTAGCGGGGTCACAGATACGCAGTATTTT. Encoded protein: CASGTSGVTDTQYF.

With respect to this clone: Other DNA sequences in the same sample also yield this CDR3. The chain couples TRBV5-1 to TRBJ1-3, with 10 bases matching TRBD1. The CDR3 contains 15 residues. Germline CDR1 reads SGHRS; CDR2 reads YFSETQ. V gave up 4 bases and J gave up 2 bases; unmatched junction bases: 3. CDR3 coding DNA: TGCGCCAGCAGCCTAGGGACAGGGGCTGGAAACACCATATATTTT. This sequence encodes CASSLGTGAGNTIYF.

The chain recombines TRBV18 with TRBJ2-3; 8 bases align to TRBD2. Germline-derived CDR1 and CDR2 are KGHSH and LQKENI. The V segment lost 4 bases and the J segment 4 bases; nucleotides outside the gene matches: 16. There are 18 residues in the CDR3. CDR3 residues: CASSLNFVNSGEADTQYF. The DNA of the CDR3 is TGTGCCAGCTCACTAAACTTTGTGAATAGCGGGGAGGCAGATACGCAGTATTTT.

The chain uses TRBV23-1 and TRBJ2-7, with a weak D call TRBD1 (6 bases). TRBV23-1 carries the ORF label, with uncertain function. V shed 4 bases and J shed 2 bases, with 18 bases lying between them. This CDR3 contains 16 residues. The CDR3 region is CASSLARTARTYEQYF. The CDR3 nucleotides are TGCGCCAGCAGTCTTGCCCGGACAGCCAGAACCTACGAGCAGTACTTC.

The rearrangement uses TRBV19 and TRBJ1-1, with 11 bases aligning to TRBD1. CDR1 is LNHDA and CDR2 is SQIVND in the germline V gene (reference sequence). The CDR3 extends over 15 amino acids. V lost 6 bases to trimming and J lost 4 bases; unmatched junction nucleotides: 7. CDR3 in DNA: TGTGCCAGTAGCCCTCGGGGACAGGGGGGCACTGAAGCTTTCTTT. Translating it yields CASSPRGQGGTEAFF.

J is TRBJ2-7 and V is TRBV28; 9 bases agree with TRBD1. CDR3 length equals 15 residues. The V and J ends lost 7 bases and 1 base, in that order; junction bases with no gene match: 8. CDR1 is MDHEN, CDR2 SYDVKM, per germline. This CDR3 reads CASNMAGTGSYEQYF. DNA of the CDR3: TGTGCCAGCAATATGGCCGGGACAGGGTCCTACGAGCAGTACTTC.

The chain uses TRBV27 and TRBJ2-2; D call uncertain. CDR3 size: 15 residues. The germline CDR1 and CDR2 sequences are MNHEY and SMNVEV (reference sequence). The V end was cut by 2 bases, the J end by 2 bases, with 9 bases between. CDR3 coding DNA: TGTGCCAGCAGTTTAGCCGAGATCAACACCGGGGAGCTGTTTTTT. Its protein product is CASSLAEINTGELFF.

The chain combines TRBV7-9 with TRBJ2-7, with 7 bases identical to TRBD1. J was trimmed by 0 bases and V by 1 base; bases with no gene match: 3. CDR1 is SEHNR and CDR2 is FQNEAQ in the germline V gene (reference sequence). CDR3 length: 15 residues. The CDR3 DNA reads as TGTGCCAGCAGCTTAGTAGGGACAGCCTCCTACGAGCAGTACTTC. This encodes CASSLVGTASYEQYF.

The CDR3 DNA sequence: TGTGCCAGCAGCGGTCAGGGGGCTCCCTATGGCTACACCTTC. As protein: CASSGQGAPYGYTF. J is TRBJ1-2 and V is TRBV7-2; 8 bases line up with TRBD1. V shed 5 bases and J 4 bases; nucleotides not matched to a gene: 6. The CDR3 spans 14 residues. Germline assignment: CDR1 SGHTA and CDR2 FQGNSA. The variable domain in full, completed from reference TRBV7-2 and TRBJ1-2, reads GAGVSQSPSNKVTEKGKDVELRCDPISGHTALYWYRQSLGQGLEFLIYFQGNSAPDKSGLPSDRFSAERTGGSVSTLTIQRTQQEDSAVYLCASSGQGAPYGYTFGSGTRLTVV.

J is TRBJ1-1 and V is TRBV7-2; TRBD1 is a possible D gene (6 bases). V lost 7 bases to trimming and J lost 0 bases, with 15 bases between them. CDR1 SGHTA and CDR2 FQGNSA come from the germline V gene. The CDR3 covers 15 residues. CDR3 nucleotide sequence: TGTGCCAGCATCTCGAGGGGGGGGGTGAACACTGAAGCTTTCTTT. Protein: CASISRGGVNTEAFF.

This chain links TRBV6-4 with TRBJ2-3, with 11 bases aligning to TRBD2. Germline-derived CDR1 and CDR2 are MRHNA and SNTAGT. This CDR3 is 14 amino acids long. Germline trimming cut 3 bases from V and 7 bases from J; bases unmatched to any gene: 3. The CDR3 loop reads CASSEGTSGHTQYF. DNA for the CDR3: TGTGCCAGCAGTGAAGGGACTAGCGGACATACGCAGTATTTT.

This chain links TRBV7-9 with TRBJ1-5, with D perhaps matching TRBD1 (5 bases). The V gene lost 1 base and the J gene lost 1 base, with 8 bases spanning the gap. There are 15 residues in the CDR3. Germline loops: CDR1 SEHNR, CDR2 FQNEAQ (reference sequence). This chain's CDR3 is CASSLDGASNQPQHF. CDR3 bases: TGTGCCAGCAGCTTAGATGGGGCAAGCAATCAGCCCCAGCATTTT.

The J gene is TRBJ2-1, the V gene TRBV6-5; 7 nucleotides line up with TRBD1. Per germline, CDR1 MNHEY and CDR2 SVGAGI. The CDR3 runs to 14 residues. The junction had 3 bases not matched to a gene; V was cut back by 2 bases and J by 5 bases. The CDR3 sequence is CASSYEGANNEQFF. CDR3 coding DNA: TGTGCCAGCAGTTACGAGGGGGCTAACAATGAGCAGTTCTTC.

V is TRBV19 and J is TRBJ1-2; TRBD1 agrees at 10 bases. Losses at the gene ends were 7 bases for V and 5 bases for J; bases not matched to a gene: 4. This CDR3 region has 13 residues. Germline V gene data show CDR1 as LNHDA and CDR2 as SQIVND (reference sequence). Written as DNA, the CDR3 is TGTGCCAGTATGGGGACAGGGGTGTATGGCTACACCTTC. The encoded protein is CASMGTGVYGYTF.

V usage is TRBV5-4 and J usage is TRBJ2-7; 7 bases align to TRBD1. Germline trimming cut 3 bases from V and 0 bases from J; bases unmatched to any gene: 6. CDR3 length: 15 residues. Germline CDR1 and CDR2: SGHNT and YYREEE (reference sequence). The CDR3 loop is CASSSTGQSSYEQYF. CDR3 DNA sequence: TGTGCCAGCAGCTCGACAGGGCAGAGCTCCTACGAGCAGTACTTC.

The V gene is TRBV7-2, the J gene TRBJ2-7; TRBD2 matches at 9 bases. Looked up from germline, CDR1 is SGHTA and CDR2 is FQGNSA. The trim removed 4 bases at V and 6 bases at J, leaving 4 bases unmatched. CDR3 length: 13 amino acids. The CDR3 reads CASSYGTSREQYF. The CDR3 nucleotides are TGTGCCAGCAGCTATGGGACTAGCCGCGAGCAGTACTTC.

The J gene is TRBJ1-2, the V gene TRBV7-3, with D perhaps matching TRBD1 (5 bases). Per the germline V gene, CDR1 is SGHTA and CDR2 is FQGTGA. This CDR3 spans 14 amino acids. V was clipped by 2 bases and J by 2 bases, with 9 bases between them. The CDR3 DNA is TGTGCCAGCAGCTTAGGGGGGACGAACTATGGCTACACCTTC. It codes for CASSLGGTNYGYTF. Filled out from reference TRBV7-3 and TRBJ1-2, the complete variable domain reads GAGVSQTPSNKVTEKGKYVELRCDPISGHTALYWYRQSLGQGPEFLIYFQGTGAADDSGLPNDRFFAVRPEGSVSTLKIQRTERGDSAVYLCASSLGGTNYGYTFGSGTRLTVV.